This entry features one T cell receptor beta chain sequence. As yet, its antigen is unknown. Assay: immunoSEQ multiplex PCR; the TCRdb copy retains only in-frame clones and omits some. The table records 560,000 or so clones, approximately 96% of them present only once. These data belong to a study of shared clonotypes between healthy human individuals. Overall study context: Per donor, three plates held CD4 naive cells, three held CD4 memory, two held CD8 naive and one held CD8 memory. Study outcomes and limitations: Estimated richness was generally greater in naive than memory subsets.

The germline V gene has CDR1 SGHAT and CDR2 FQNNGV. The CDR3 runs 16 residues. The V segment lost 5 bases and the J segment 5 bases; nucleotides outside the gene matches: 9. CD45RO negativity and positive selection for CCR7 defined naive CD8 cells, a population that excluded terminally differentiated effector memory CD45RA+ cells. The study drew all its donors from Caucasian adults living in Nashville, Tennessee. The sequencing input was naive CD8+ T cells sorted from blood. V and J are TRBV11-2 and TRBJ2-5, with 12 bases identical to TRBD1. This TCR was recovered from a woman between 25 and 40 years old in good health. Written as DNA, the CDR3 is TGTGCCAGCAGCCCATCGGGACAGGGGGCGTGGGAGACCCAGTACTTC. Residues: CASSPSGQGAWETQYF.